The 26 T cell receptor beta chains given below trace back to one sample, sequenced in a study of beta chain features in type 1 diabetes. Expressed TCRB transcripts got sequenced, as all isolated RNA was reverse transcribed. The method was immunoSEQ multiplex PCR; TCRdb's version includes in-frame clones alone and lacks a portion of them. Counted here are about 740,000 clones, roughly an eighth occurring once; the ten biggest clones make up less than 0.025%. Study-wide points: A moderate, significant TCRB CDR3 shortening appeared in type 1 diabetes across four CD4+ subsets.

These TCRs are of unknown antigen specificity. The sample comprised naive CD4+ T cells from blood. All receptors come from a man between 18 and 35 years old with type 1 diabetes.

This clone was seen more than once but under ten times. This chain joins TRBV30 and TRBJ1-5; D is uncertain. CDR1 and CDR2 from the germline V gene are GTSNPN and SVGIG (reference sequence). Deletions cut 0 bases from V and 7 bases from J, with 10 bases between. The CDR3 is 13 amino acids. Written as DNA, the CDR3 is TGTGCCTGGAGTGTACGGGGTCAGCAGCCCCAGCATTTT. Its translation: CAWSVRGQQPQHF.

About this clone itself: In the same sample, other DNA sequences code for this CDR3. The genes are TRBV7-9 and TRBJ1-1; the D gene is possibly TRBD1 (6 bases). This CDR3 comprises 13 residues. V lost 1 base and J 8 bases, leaving 11 bases between the germline ends. Per germline, CDR1 SEHNR and CDR2 FQNEAQ (reference sequence). The CDR3 DNA reads as TGTGCCAGCAGCTTAGAAGGGGGGACCGAAGCTTTCTTT. Translating gives CASSLEGGTEAFF.

V gene TRBV30 combines with J gene TRBJ1-1, with 8 bases matching TRBD1. CDR1 is GTSNPN, CDR2 SVGIG, per germline (reference sequence). Trimming took 1 base from V and 11 from J; bases not matched to a gene: 6. The CDR3 has 12 amino acids. The CDR3, as DNA: TGTGCCTGGAGTGACAGGGGGTTTTTGGCTTTCTTT. It translates to CAWSDRGFLAFF.

The gene calls are TRBV5-1 and TRBJ2-3; D remains ambiguous. With 5 bases removed from V and 0 bases from J, the gap between germline ends came to 10 bases. This CDR3 has 14 amino acids. Per the germline V gene, CDR1 is SGHRS and CDR2 is YFSETQ. CDR3 in amino acids: CASRVLQSTDTQYF. Here the CDR3 DNA reads TGCGCCAGCAGGGTTTTACAGAGCACAGATACGCAGTATTTT.

This clone was observed a few times. V gene TRBV10-3 combines with J gene TRBJ2-1; TRBD1 agrees at 11 bases. J was trimmed by 3 bases and V by 10 bases; bases with no gene match: 5. The CDR3 has 14 residues. CDR1 is ENHRY, CDR2 SYGVKD, per germline. CDR3 sequence: CATGDRGIYNEQFF. In DNA, the CDR3 is TGTGCCACCGGGGACAGGGGGATCTACAATGAGCAGTTCTTC.

As concerns this clone: The same CDR3 can be traced to other DNA sequences in this sample. The chain is built from TRBV10-3 and TRBJ1-2; unclear D gene. The V end lost 0 bases, the J end lost 4 bases, and 3 bases lay between the germline ends. CDR3 size: 12 residues. Germline V gene sequence: CDR1 ENHRY, CDR2 SYGVKD. This CDR3 reads CAISESGYGYTF. Here the CDR3 DNA reads TGTGCCATCAGTGAGTCAGGCTATGGCTACACCTTC.

This chain's CDR3 is CASSEAGTGGYTF. CDR3 in DNA: TGTGCCAGCAGTGAAGCGGGGACAGGAGGCTACACCTTC. The chain is built from TRBV2 and TRBJ1-2, with 8 bases identical to TRBD1. The CDR3 runs 13 residues. V shed 0 bases and J 8 bases; nucleotides not matched to a gene: 2. The germline gives CDR1 SNHLY, CDR2 FYNNEI.

This clone was recorded a few times. CDR3 nucleotides: TGTGCCAGCACCCTTGGAGGGTATACTGAAGCTTTCTTT. It encodes CASTLGGYTEAFF. The chain has TRBV2 and TRBJ1-1; D is unresolved. V was trimmed by 7 bases and J by 5 bases, leaving 14 bases between them. CDR3 size: 13 residues. CDR1 is SNHLY and CDR2 is FYNNEI in the germline V gene.

J is TRBJ2-3 and V is TRBV5-1; 7 bases agree with TRBD1. The length of the CDR3 is 17 residues. The germline CDR1 and CDR2 sequences are SGHRS and YFSETQ. Trimming at V came to 4 bases and at J to 0 bases, leaving 11 bases not matched to a gene. The CDR3 sequence is CASSPRGQSTSTDTQYF. CDR3 nucleotide sequence: TGCGCCAGCAGCCCCCGGGGACAGTCAACTAGCACAGATACGCAGTATTTT.

The V call is TRBV5-1, the J call TRBJ2-3, with D possibly being TRBD1 (6 bases). Germline V gene lookup returns CDR1 SGHRS and CDR2 YFSETQ. Trimming left V 4 bases short and J 3 bases short, with 18 bases between. The CDR3 runs to 16 residues. CDR3 protein: CASSVTTGARTDTQYF. CDR3 bases: TGCGCCAGCAGCGTGACGACAGGCGCCCGGACAGATACGCAGTATTTT.

This clone was counted between two and nine times. This chain connects TRBV27 to TRBJ1-5; D is undetermined. The CDR3 sequence is 14 residues long. CDR1 is MNHEY, CDR2 SMNVEV, per germline (reference sequence). The V gene lost 5 bases and the J gene lost 3 bases, with 11 bases spanning the gap. CDR3 sequence reads: CASSPQDYNQPQHF. The CDR3 nucleotides read TGTGCCAGCAGTCCACAAGATTACAATCAGCCCCAGCATTTT.

The chain is built from TRBV5-1 and TRBJ2-3; 8 bases are a match to TRBD2. Germline values: CDR1 SGHRS, CDR2 YFSETQ. With 2 bases clipped from V and 2 bases from J, the junction kept 1 base outside the gene matches. This CDR3 contains 14 residues. The CDR3 DNA follows: TGCGCCAGCAGCTTTAGCGGGGTCACAGATACGCAGTATTTT. It specifies CASSFSGVTDTQYF. Full variable domain (missing parts from reference TRBV5-1 and TRBJ2-3): KAGVTQTPRYLIKTRGQQVTLSCSPISGHRSVSWYQQTPGQGLQFLFEYFSETQRNKGNFPGRFSGRQFSNSRSEMNVSTLELGDSALYLCASSFSGVTDTQYFGPGTRLTVL.

This chain connects TRBV14 to TRBJ2-5, with 7 positions matching TRBD2. This CDR3 region has 15 residues. CDR1 SGHDN and CDR2 FVKESK come from the germline V gene. Trimming took 1 base from V and 5 from J; bases not matched to a gene: 7. The CDR3 loop is CASSQGPSGGETQYF. In DNA, the CDR3 is TGTGCCAGCAGCCAAGGGCCTAGCGGAGGGGAGACCCAGTACTTC.

The chain has TRBV19 and TRBJ2-6; D gene unclear. CDR1 and CDR2 from the germline V gene are LNHDA and SQIVND (reference sequence). Trimming shortened V by 7 bases and J by 0 bases, and 10 bases separated the two germline ends. The CDR3 is 15 residues long. The CDR3 DNA sequence: TGTGCCAGTATACCCGGCAGCTCTGGGGCCAACGTCCTGACTTTC. Translating it yields CASIPGSSGANVLTF. The full variable domain, its missing parts supplied by reference TRBV19 and TRBJ2-6, is DGGITQSPKYLFRKEGQNVTLSCEQNLNHDAMYWYRQDPGQGLRLIYYSQIVNDFQKGDIAEGYSVSREKKESFPLTVTSAQKNPTAFYLCASIPGSSGANVLTFGAGSRLTVL.

The rearrangement links TRBV30 to TRBJ1-4; no clear D gene. The CDR3 has 15 amino acids. Germline assignment: CDR1 GTSNPN and CDR2 SVGIG (reference sequence). V dropped 4 bases and J dropped 1 base, with 13 bases sitting between them. The DNA of the CDR3 is TGTGCCTGGAAGGGAAGGAGGTTAACTAATGAAAAACTGTTTTTT. It codes for CAWKGRRLTNEKLFF.

The V gene is TRBV7-9, the J gene TRBJ1-5, with D hard to call. The V gene's germline CDR1 is SEHNR and CDR2 FQNEAQ (reference sequence). V lost 1 base and J 9 bases, leaving 4 bases between the germline ends. The CDR3 is made up of 11 amino acids. The CDR3 reads CASSLDGPQHF. As DNA, the CDR3 is TGTGCCAGCAGCTTAGACGGGCCCCAGCATTTT.

This clone was picked up a small number of times. The chain recombines TRBV14 with TRBJ2-5, with D tentatively TRBD2 (5 bases). V lost 0 bases and J lost 1, with 9 bases in between. This CDR3 is 15 amino acids long. Germline values: CDR1 SGHDN, CDR2 FVKESK. For the CDR3, the DNA is TGTGCCAGCAGCCAAGAATACGGGGTCCAAGAGACCCAGTACTTC. Protein product: CASSQEYGVQETQYF.

This clone showed up just a few times. The V and J genes are TRBV30 and TRBJ1-5, with 8 positions matching TRBD1. The germline V gene has CDR1 GTSNPN and CDR2 SVGIG (reference sequence). The CDR3 totals 13 residues. The J segment lost 2 bases and the V segment lost 5 bases, leaving 2 bases of the junction unmatched. The CDR3 nucleotides are TGTGCCTGGGAGACAGGGGGCAATCAGCCCCAGCATTTT. Its protein is CAWETGGNQPQHF.

In its sample, this clone was seen once. The chain links TRBV6-6 to TRBJ2-7, with TRBD1 identical over 7 bases. The CDR3 has 16 residues. Germline V gene sequence: CDR1 MNHNY, CDR2 SVGAGI (reference sequence). V trimming: 6 bases; J trimming: 0 bases; junction bases outside the gene matches: 11. CDR3 sequence: CASSRAPQGSSYEQYF. CDR3 nucleotides: TGTGCCAGCAGCCGAGCCCCACAGGGGAGCTCCTACGAGCAGTACTTC.

This clone was counted between two and nine times. V is TRBV2 and J is TRBJ1-1; D possibly corresponds to TRBD1 (5 bases). The CDR3 totals 13 residues. V shed 4 bases and J shed 4 bases, with 10 bases lying between them. Germline CDR1 and CDR2: SNHLY and FYNNEI. CDR3 protein: CASSGPGFTEAFF. The CDR3 coding sequence is TGTGCCAGCAGTGGTCCAGGGTTCACTGAAGCTTTCTTT.

This clone was observed a handful of times. The chain joins TRBV5-6 to TRBJ2-2; D ambiguous. V lost 4 bases to trimming and J lost 7 bases, with 8 bases between them. The germline gives CDR1 SGHDT, CDR2 YYEEEE. CDR3 size: 12 residues. The DNA of the CDR3 is TGTGCCAGCAGCGCGCCAGTCGGGGAGCTGTTTTTT. It encodes CASSAPVGELFF. The entire variable domain, with the rest obtained from reference TRBV5-6 and TRBJ2-2, is as follows: DAGVTQSPTHLIKTRGQQVTLRCSPKSGHDTVSWYQQALGQGPQFIFQYYEEEERQRGNFPDRFSGHQFPNYSSELNVNALLLGDSALYLCASSAPVGELFFGEGSRLTVL.

This clone has just a few counts. CDR3 sequence reads: CASSSWGVDGYTF. CDR3 in DNA: TGTGCCAGCAGCTCGTGGGGGGTCGATGGCTACACCTTC. The V call is TRBV7-2, the J call TRBJ1-2, with a tentative D call TRBD1 (5 bases). Between the trimmed V and J ends, which lost 4 bases and 6 bases, there was a span of 12 bases. This CDR3 is 13 amino acids long. Germline V gene lookup returns CDR1 SGHTA and CDR2 FQGNSA.

The V and J genes are TRBV5-1 and TRBJ2-5, with D uncertain. Germline CDR1 and CDR2: SGHRS and YFSETQ. The CDR3 sequence is 14 residues long. V lost 3 bases and J lost 7, with 16 bases in between. The CDR3 loop reads CASSSDGSPLTQYF. In DNA, the CDR3 is TGCGCCAGCAGCTCGGACGGGTCGCCTTTGACCCAGTACTTC.

This clone showed up just a few times. The junction and the germline gene differ at one end; a read error may be behind it. The rearrangement joins TRBV5-1 to TRBJ2-7, with D maybe TRBD1 (6 bases). The CDR3 runs 13 residues. Germline V gives CDR1 SGHRS, CDR2 YFSETQ. In nucleotides, the CDR3 is TGCGCCAGCAGCTTCCGAGGGGACAACTCGGGCCACTTC. Amino acid sequence: CASSFRGDNSGHF.

This clone was found a few times. The V and J genes are TRBV6-6 and TRBJ2-5; the D is unclear. CDR1 is MNHNY and CDR2 is SVGAGI in the germline V gene (reference sequence). The V end lost 0 bases, the J end lost 5 bases, and 4 bases lay between the germline ends. The CDR3 runs to 12 residues. CDR3 sequence (DNA): TGTGCCAGCAGTTACTCGTTCGAGACCCAGTACTTC. Its translation is CASSYSFETQYF.

The gene calls are TRBV29-1 and TRBJ2-7; a weak D match, TRBD1 (6 bases). The V gene's germline CDR1 is SQVTM and CDR2 ANQGSEA. This CDR3 has 14 residues. Deletions cut 4 bases from V and 4 bases from J, with 17 bases between. The chain's CDR3 is CSVADSLHGYEQYF. The CDR3 bases are TGCAGCGTTGCGGACAGCCTCCATGGGTACGAGCAGTACTTC.